This T cell receptor beta chain appears in the sequencing data of a study of cytotoxic CD8 clonotypes in ibrutinib-treated CLL. Overall study context: Once treatment had gone on for a median of around eleven months, range 6 to 36, response samples were drawn.

Study results and caveats: Before falling back toward baseline at progression, clonality had risen at the time of ibrutinib response. With treatment, public clonotypes, which were uncommon, either contracted or remained stable.

Assay: immunoSEQ multiplex PCR; the TCRdb copy retains only in-frame clones and omits some. Among tens of thousands of clones listed, about 64% were seen once. This clone was counted only a few times. Antigen specificity is unknown. With 3 bases clipped from V and 7 bases from J, the junction kept 7 bases outside the gene matches. Germline CDR1 MGHRA, CDR2 YSYEKL. This CDR3 contains 14 residues. This specimen consisted of PBMCs, obtained at disease progression, from a patient treated with ibrutinib. The clonotype originates from a human donor with chronic lymphocytic leukemia. The chain joins TRBV4-1 to TRBJ2-5, with 8 bases aligning to TRBD1. CDR3 sequence reads: CASSHPDRAWTQYF. DNA of the CDR3: TGCGCCAGCAGCCACCCGGACAGGGCATGGACCCAGTACTTC.